The 29 T cell receptor beta chains listed next were all sequenced from one sample in a study of immune heterogeneity within non-small cell lung tumors listed by TCRdb under 2018. These reads were obtained on a HiSeq X Ten. The TCR beta CDR3 region was amplified with a multiplex PCR system whose first round ran for around 10 cycles using 32 V-gene forward primers and 13 J-gene reverse primers. The public reads were run again by TCRdb, first through fastp at Q25 and then through MiXCR, and only productive beta chains were kept. Every CDR3 protein is listed once, alongside the most common genes and DNA of its rows. The sample has fewer than 15,000 distinct CDR3 sequences on record, 20% to 25% of them singletons. The top ten constitute about 4.5% of the sample. Genomic DNA extracted from bulk tumor tissue served as TCR template, with about 620 ng gDNA amplified per sample. During surgery, multiple biopsies were taken from each primary tumor, with sampling sites spaced as far apart as possible within the tumor mass. The study cohort was described as untreated and was composed of newly diagnosed NSCLC cases undergoing curative surgery.

Sequenced material: lung tumor tissue. These TCRs come from a man aged 55 to 70 with non-small cell lung cancer.

Concerning this clonotype: With a much larger clone just one base away, this may be a read error. V gene TRBV5-1 combines with J gene TRBJ2-7; 7 bases line up with TRBD2. This CDR3 is 14 amino acids long. In germline, CDR1 is SGHRS, CDR2 YFSETQ. V dropped 4 bases and J dropped 6; count of bases not matched to a gene: 10. CDR3 sequence (DNA): TGCGCCAGCAGCCCCGGGAGGTCCGCTGGCGAGCAGTACTTC. Residues: CASSPGRSAGEQYF.

By sample share, this clonotype is medium-sized. The chain combines TRBV27 with TRBJ1-1; D uncertain. Germline lookup yields CDR1 MNHEY and CDR2 SMNVEV (reference sequence). V shed 8 bases and J shed 0 bases, with 10 bases lying between them. The CDR3 extends over 13 amino acids. The CDR3 nucleotides are TGTGCCAGCCAGTTTGATTTGAACACTGAAGCTTTCTTT. This gives the protein CASQFDLNTEAFF.

The V and J genes are TRBV28 and TRBJ2-3; 11 nucleotides agree with TRBD2. The CDR3 is 18 amino acids. J lost 0 bases, V lost 5 bases, and 10 bases had no gene match. Germline-derived CDR1 and CDR2 are MDHEN and SYDVKM. CDR3 bases: TGTGCCAGCAGTCCCGCTAGCGGGAGGCCCCCTAGCACAGATACGCAGTATTTT. It specifies CASSPASGRPPSTDTQYF.

This clonotype occurred a few times. The chain couples TRBV5-1 to TRBJ1-2, with no clear D. V shed 3 bases and J shed 0 bases, with 0 bases lying between them. Germline V gives CDR1 SGHRS, CDR2 YFSETQ. The CDR3 has 11 residues. CDR3 residues: CASSSNYGYTF. The CDR3, as DNA: TGCGCCAGCAGCTCTAACTATGGCTACACCTTC.

The V call is TRBV30, the J call TRBJ1-1; D remains ambiguous. The germline V and J ends were trimmed by 0 bases and 1 base, with 9 bases remaining between them. Germline CDR1 reads GTSNPN; CDR2 reads SVGIG (reference sequence). The CDR3 extends over 14 amino acids. The CDR3 bases are TGTGCCTGGAGTGTAGGGATATCGAACACTGAAGCTTTCTTT. This codes for CAWSVGISNTEAFF. The whole variable domain, remainder taken from reference TRBV30 and TRBJ1-1, is SQTIHQWPATLVQPVGSPLSLECTVEGTSNPNLYWYRQAAGRGLQLLFYSVGIGQISSEVPQNLSASRPQDRQFILSSKKLLLSDSGFYLCAWSVGISNTEAFFGQGTRLTVV.

This clonotype was counted a few times. The V and J genes are TRBV2 and TRBJ2-1; 8 nucleotides match TRBD1. The germline V gene has CDR1 SNHLY and CDR2 FYNNEI. The V gene end was trimmed by 7 bases and the J gene end by 2 bases; junction bases not matched to a gene: 4. This CDR3 comprises 14 residues. DNA for the CDR3: TGTGCCAGCATGCGGGACAGGACCTACAATGAGCAGTTCTTC. It encodes CASMRDRTYNEQFF.

This clonotype was counted a few times. The chain employs TRBV6-1 and TRBJ1-1; TRBD1 might be the D (5 bases). The CDR3 length is 15 residues. Germline V lookup: CDR1 MNHNS, CDR2 SASEGT. V lost 5 bases and J lost 6, with 19 bases in between. The CDR3 nucleotides read TGTGCCAGCAGTTCTGAACAGGTTAAGGGGTCTGAAGCTTTCTTT. Translated, it gives CASSSEQVKGSEAFF.

This clonotype was counted between two and nine times. The J gene is TRBJ2-2, the V gene TRBV29-1; either TRBD1 or TRBD2 may fit D (5 bases each). The V gene lost 6 bases and the J gene lost 3 bases, with 14 bases spanning the gap. Germline CDR1 and CDR2: SQVTM and ANQGSEA. CDR3 length: 14 residues. The CDR3 coding sequence is TGCAGCGTGTCTGGGGACCCTTACACCGGGGAGCTGTTTTTT. Its protein product is CSVSGDPYTGELFF.

A few counts support this clonotype. The CDR3 here is CASSAFYEQYF. CDR3 nucleotides: TGTGCCAGCAGCGCTTTCTACGAGCAGTACTTC. The chain uses TRBV5-6 and TRBJ2-7; D remains ambiguous. V was cut by 4 bases and J by 3 bases, with 5 bases left in between. The length of the CDR3 is 11 residues. Germline CDR1 and CDR2: SGHDT and YYEEEE.

The gene calls are TRBV30 and TRBJ1-1, with 8 bases aligning to TRBD1. This CDR3 spans 13 amino acids. The V gene's germline CDR1 is GTSNPN and CDR2 SVGIG (reference sequence). Losses at the gene ends were 2 bases for V and 7 bases for J; bases not matched to a gene: 6. CDR3 in DNA: TGTGCCTGGAGTCCCGGACAGGGCGATGAAGCTTTCTTT. Amino acid sequence: CAWSPGQGDEAFF.

In this sample, this clonotype turned up a few times. This chain connects TRBV7-3 to TRBJ2-1; 8 positions match TRBD2. Per the germline V gene, CDR1 is SGHTA and CDR2 is FQGTGA. Losses at the gene ends were 4 bases for V and 9 bases for J; bases not matched to a gene: 8. This CDR3 comprises 14 residues. The CDR3 DNA sequence: TGTGCCAGCAGCTCCCACGGGACTAGGGTTGAGCAGTTCTTC. Protein: CASSSHGTRVEQFF.

This sequence joins TRBV7-2 and TRBJ1-4; the match to TRBD1 covers 8 bases. Germline trimming cut 9 bases from V and 8 bases from J; bases unmatched to any gene: 11. CDR3 length equals 14 residues. Germline values: CDR1 SGHTA, CDR2 FQGNSA. The CDR3 loop reads CARSTDRGDEKLFF. The CDR3 DNA reads as TGTGCCAGAAGCACAGACAGGGGTGACGAAAAACTGTTTTTT. The entire variable domain, with the rest obtained from reference TRBV7-2 and TRBJ1-4, is as follows: GAGVSQSPSNKVTEKGKDVELRCDPISGHTALYWYRQSLGQGLEFLIYFQGNSAPDKSGLPSDRFSAERTGGSVSTLTIQRTQQEDSAVYLCARSTDRGDEKLFFGSGTQLSVL.

The V gene is TRBV18, the J gene TRBJ2-1; 7 bases map to TRBD2. Germline V gene lookup returns CDR1 KGHSH and CDR2 LQKENI. V trimming: 9 bases; J trimming: 3 bases; junction bases outside the gene matches: 5. The CDR3 runs to 13 residues. CDR3 region: CASASGNYNEQFF. The CDR3 DNA is TGTGCCAGTGCTAGCGGTAACTACAATGAGCAGTTCTTC.

By its share, this clonotype is medium-sized (0.01 to 0.1%). The chain combines TRBV20-1 with TRBJ2-2; TRBD1 aligns across 9 bases. This CDR3 spans 15 amino acids. Germline trimming cut 5 bases from V and 5 bases from J; bases unmatched to any gene: 9. Germline values: CDR1 DFQATT, CDR2 SNEGSKA (reference sequence). The CDR3 DNA reads TGCAGTGCTGGTAAACAGGGGGCAGAAACCGGGGAGCTGTTTTTT. This translates into CSAGKQGAETGELFF.

By share of the sample, this clonotype is medium-sized. V gene TRBV2 combines with J gene TRBJ2-7; D may correspond to TRBD1 or TRBD2 (6 bases each). Looked up from germline, CDR1 is SNHLY and CDR2 is FYNNEI. V was cut by 1 base and J by 7 bases, with 11 bases left in between. The CDR3 is made up of 13 amino acids. CDR3: CASSEGTGREQYF. The CDR3 bases are TGTGCCAGCAGTGAAGGTACAGGGAGGGAGCAGTACTTC.

V usage is TRBV11-2 and J usage is TRBJ2-5, with D uncertain. Germline lookup yields CDR1 SGHAT and CDR2 FQNNGV. This CDR3 is built from 14 residues. Deletions cut 1 base from V and 2 bases from J, with 8 bases between. In DNA form, the CDR3 reads TGTGCCAGCAGCTTAGCTGGCGGACAAGAGACCCAGTACTTC. Amino acid sequence: CASSLAGGQETQYF.

This clonotype was recorded a few times. The chain has TRBV7-2 and TRBJ1-3, with D unresolved. Trimming cost V 5 bases and J 0 bases, with 11 bases left between them. Germline loops: CDR1 SGHTA, CDR2 FQGNSA. This CDR3 has 15 residues. This chain's CDR3 is CASSQIPSSGNTIYF. CDR3 in DNA: TGTGCCAGCAGCCAAATTCCTAGCTCTGGAAACACCATATATTTT.

This clonotype has just a few counts. The V and J genes are TRBV12-3 or TRBV12-4 and TRBJ1-2, with unresolved D. The CDR3 runs to 12 residues. Between the trimmed V and J ends, which lost 2 bases and 7 bases, there was a span of 8 bases. CDR3 nucleotides: TGTGCCAGCAGTTTATCCGTCTCTGGCTACACCTTC. It is translated as CASSLSVSGYTF.

With regard to this clonotype: Without the conserved terminal phenylalanine or tryptophan, this CDR3 likely stems from a read error. The genes are TRBV20-1 and TRBJ1-2; D gene ambiguous. Germline CDR1 DFQATT, CDR2 SNEGSKA (reference sequence). Trimming stripped 0 bases from V and 4 bases from J, with 15 bases between. The CDR3 runs 15 residues. Here the CDR3 reads CSARDPVDGPYGYTV. The CDR3 DNA is TGCAGTGCTAGAGATCCGGTGGACGGCCCCTATGGCTACACCGTC.

The rearrangement uses TRBV12-5 and TRBJ2-1; 8 bases are shared with TRBD2. The germline gives CDR1 LGHNT, CDR2 FRNRAP. This CDR3 is built from 16 residues. Trimming removed 6 bases from V and 2 bases from J; junction bases left unmatched: 9. The CDR3 loop reads CASGLRGAGAYNEQFF. DNA of the CDR3: TGTGCTAGTGGCCTGAGGGGAGCGGGGGCCTACAATGAGCAGTTCTTC.

This clonotype showed up many times. The J gene is TRBJ1-2, the V gene TRBV20-1; 9 nucleotides agree with TRBD1. Unmatched junction bases numbered 10, after V lost 0 bases and J lost 8 bases. This CDR3 comprises 15 residues. Germline lookup yields CDR1 DFQATT and CDR2 SNEGSKA (reference sequence). The CDR3 is CSAREVTGGGGGYTF. CDR3 coding DNA: TGCAGTGCTAGAGAAGTCACAGGGGGCGGGGGAGGCTACACCTTC.

This clonotype was seen ten or more times. CDR3 loop: CASSGTGVGREQYF. The CDR3 coding sequence is TGTGCCAGTAGTGGAACAGGGGTCGGCCGCGAGCAGTACTTC. This chain joins TRBV19 and TRBJ2-7; 7 bases fit TRBD1. The V and J ends lost 5 bases and 6 bases, in that order; junction bases with no gene match: 10. Germline V gene data show CDR1 as LNHDA and CDR2 as SQIVND (reference sequence). The CDR3 is made up of 14 amino acids. Full variable domain (missing parts from reference TRBV19 and TRBJ2-7): DGGITQSPKYLFRKEGQNVTLSCEQNLNHDAMYWYRQDPGQGLRLIYYSQIVNDFQKGDIAEGYSVSREKKESFPLTVTSAQKNPTAFYLCASSGTGVGREQYFGPGTRLTVT.

This clonotype rates as medium-sized (0.01 to 0.1%). The chain carries TRBV13 and TRBJ2-7, with 8 bases identical to TRBD2. CDR3 length equals 15 residues. V shed 1 base, J shed 3 bases, and the junction held 5 bases outside the gene matches. Germline-derived CDR1 and CDR2 are PRHDT and FYEKMQ (reference sequence). As DNA, the CDR3 is TGTGCCAGCAGCTTAGCCCGGACTAGCTACTACGAGCAGTACTTC. Translation: CASSLARTSYYEQYF.

V usage is TRBV24-1 and J usage is TRBJ2-7, with 7 bases fitting TRBD2. Germline loops: CDR1 KGHDR, CDR2 SFDVKD. This CDR3 has 14 amino acids. The V and J ends lost 8 bases and 4 bases, in that order; junction bases with no gene match: 10. The CDR3 DNA reads TGTGCCACCATTGAACCCGGGAGGTCGTACGAGCAGTACTTC. Its translation is CATIEPGRSYEQYF.

The gene calls are TRBV5-1 and TRBJ2-1; 9 nucleotides line up with TRBD2. Unmatched junction bases numbered 6, after V lost 2 bases and J lost 6 bases. Germline values: CDR1 SGHRS, CDR2 YFSETQ. The CDR3 extends over 15 amino acids. The CDR3 is CASSFSGRHGNEQFF. DNA for the CDR3: TGCGCCAGCAGCTTTAGCGGGAGACATGGCAATGAGCAGTTCTTC.

Regarding this clonotype: One base away lies a much larger clone, so this may be a sequencing read error. Lacking the conserved final phenylalanine or tryptophan, this CDR3 likely reflects a read error. The chain employs TRBV11-2 and TRBJ2-7, with 8 bases that match TRBD1. The germline V gene has CDR1 SGHAT and CDR2 FQNNGV. With V trimmed by 6 bases and J by 6 bases, 13 bases remained unmatched. There are 15 residues in the CDR3. This CDR3 is CASRPSQGDIFEQYL. The CDR3 DNA reads TGTGCCAGCAGGCCCTCACAGGGGGATATCTTCGAGCAGTACCTC.

By its share, this clonotype is medium-sized. The V call is TRBV6-1, the J call TRBJ2-1, with 7 bases matching TRBD1. Germline V CDR1 and CDR2: MNHNS, SASEGT. The CDR3 is 15 amino acids. Trimming took 6 bases from V and 6 from J; bases not matched to a gene: 11. The CDR3 reads CASSRDRQSANEQFF. DNA for the CDR3: TGTGCCAGCAGCAGGGACAGACAAAGCGCCAATGAGCAGTTCTTC.

This clonotype rates as medium-sized. V and J are TRBV6-4 and TRBJ1-2; possible D gene TRBD1, 5 bases. V lost 2 bases, J lost 4 bases, and 11 bases lay in between. Germline V gene lookup returns CDR1 MRHNA and CDR2 SNTAGT. The length of the CDR3 is 14 residues. The CDR3 bases are TGTGCCAGCAGTGACGATCGGGGGACCTATGGCTACACCTTC. This gives the protein CASSDDRGTYGYTF.

This clonotype was picked up many times. V usage is TRBV6-1 and J usage is TRBJ1-5; 8 bases line up with TRBD1. The CDR3 runs to 15 residues. Germline V gives CDR1 MNHNS, CDR2 SASEGT. J lost 4 bases, V lost 6 bases, and 8 bases had no gene match. CDR3 nucleotide sequence: TGTGCCAGCAGGGAAACGACAGGGGAAAATCAGCCCCAGCATTTT. It encodes CASRETTGENQPQHF.